Listed below are T cell receptor beta chains from one sample, sequenced in a study of T cells in Graves' hyperthyroidism and ophthalmopathy. Each CDR3 protein is one row after TCRdb ran MiXCR on the multiplex PCR reads. Of 540,000 or so distinct CDR3 sequences listed, more than 45% were seen once; the top ten hold around 19%. The sequencing sample was made of peripheral blood or thyroid tissue (not recorded which). The receptors originated from an adult woman with Graves' disease, either hyperthyroidism or ophthalmopathy (not recorded which). Both conserved end residues are part of each CDR3.

V	length	CDR3
TRBV20-1	15	CSATADGSISQPQHF
TRBV9	16	CASSGSRDGHHQPQHF
TRBV30	12	CAWSLEGGKAFF
TRBV6-6	14	CASSYPHLGKPQHF
TRBV10-3	14	CAIGWGRGNTEAFF
TRBV2	14	CASNARESYTEAFF
TRBV4-1	14	CASSQRQGPNGYTF
TRBV5-8	16	CASSRTGAGDDTEAFF
TRBV12-3/TRBV12-4	14	CASSSGTGVQPQHF
TRBV10-3	15	CAISESTVAYYEQYF
TRBV20-1	15	CSARDPQRENYEQYF
TRBV5-1	15	CASSFGRIENTEAFF
TRBV7-3	17	CASSLTSGRAPTGELFF
TRBV7-9	13	CASSFLYGNTIYF
TRBV7-6	16	CASSLSPGDVGNTIYF
TRBV7-2	15	CASSLNQGSTGELFF
TRBV7-8	15	CAGSLVGQGNSPLHF
TRBV12-5	12	CAGRGAGQPQHF
TRBV2	14	CASSNRDRGSPLHF
TRBV2	13	CASSELPARWAFF
TRBV29-1	13	CSGGEGYNSPLHF
TRBV29-1	20	CSAQVARDLGMDSVGYEQYF
TRBV5-1	13	CASSLAIQETQYF
TRBV11-2	15	CASNSRGLGNTEAFF
TRBV10-2	11	CASRSEAEAFF
TRBV10-3	15	CAINELDRGRAKLFF
TRBV9	11	CASSQKYGYTF
TRBV10-3	13	CAIMRQGNTEAFF
TRBV20-1	15	CSAGPGQGGGQPQYF
TRBV14	15	CASSSYGQAGVTLYF
TRBV7-9	15	CASSSTGASSYEQYF
TRBV29-1	14	CSALGGHANSPLHF
TRBV5-1	15	CASSLFGTGGGTQYF
TRBV7-9	13	CASSPSTSAEAFF
TRBV29-1	13	CSVRRKGAHGYTF
TRBV5-1	13	CASRGQGYSPLHF
TRBV2	11	CASSLGETRYF
TRBV19	17	CASSISAGAVGHTEAFF
TRBV10-3	12	CASGRTDQPQHF
TRBV6-5	14	CASSPVRGYETQYF
TRBV7-2	15	CASSSYRLAAETQYF
TRBV11-2	15	CASSLWRDGSGELFF
TRBV6-5	14	CASIRPLPEAEAFF
TRBV7-3	13	CASSPASGLEQYF
TRBV5-8	12	CASSPGQGSCFF
TRBV19	14	CASSSYGGDTEAFF
TRBV25-1	14	CASSDPGAAKGYTF
TRBV20-1	12	CLGRDPMNGYTF